This TCR beta chain comes out of a study of early T cells in non-severe SARS-CoV-2 infection. Study details: Sequencing used unsorted whole-blood bulk RNA, so chains lack pairing.

Individual cDNA molecules were tagged with unique molecular identifiers, the study reported. Via MiXCR, TCRdb re-called the 5' RACE reads, giving one row per CDR3 protein. This table holds roughly 27,000 distinct CDR3 sequences, roughly 4% found once. There are a few counts of this clonotype. The clonotype comes from an adult who was a healthcare worker with PCR-confirmed SARS-CoV-2 infection or an uninfected control (not recorded which). Sample: whole blood.

The CDR3 loop reads CASSQMGLPGLDYEQYF. CDR3 DNA sequence: TGCGCCAGCAGCCAGATGGGACTTCCGGGACTAGACTACGAGCAGTACTTC. This chain links TRBV4-1 with TRBJ2-7; 8 nucleotides agree with TRBD2. Germline V gene data show CDR1 as MGHRA and CDR2 as YSYEKL. The CDR3 consists of 17 residues. Trimming removed 3 bases from V and 3 bases from J; junction bases left unmatched: 13.